This T cell receptor (beta chain) appears in the sequencing data of a study of beta chain features in type 1 diabetes. Study-wide results and limits: For Type 1 diabetes patients, all four CD4+ subsets carried TCRB CDR3s that were moderately but significantly shorter. Researchers reported that naive, central memory and Treg TCRB repertoires appeared more similar in patients than in healthy donors. Junctions at VDJ sites from type 1 diabetes patients had fewer insertions and more deletions.

This clone turned up a few times. What it binds is unknown. Within the sample, other DNA sequences also encode this same CDR3. Every donor had blood drawn once into heparin, around 120 mL on average. Of the isolated RNA, all was reverse transcribed, and so the sequenced material was expressed TCRB transcripts. Profiling relied on immunoSEQ multiplex PCR, and the TCRdb table lists in-frame clones only, not all of them. The data show 850,000 to 900,000 clones, about a sixth seen once. CDR1 is MDHEN, CDR2 SYDVKM, per germline. The CDR3 length is 12 residues. V lost 6 bases and J lost 3, with 9 bases in between.

This sequence originates from a woman between 18 and 30 years old in good health. The chain carries TRBV28 and TRBJ2-7; D unresolved. Sequencing was performed on naive CD4+ T cells from blood. The CDR3 DNA follows: TGTGCCAGCAGCCTTACAGTCTACGAGCAGTACTTC. It codes for CASSLTVYEQYF.